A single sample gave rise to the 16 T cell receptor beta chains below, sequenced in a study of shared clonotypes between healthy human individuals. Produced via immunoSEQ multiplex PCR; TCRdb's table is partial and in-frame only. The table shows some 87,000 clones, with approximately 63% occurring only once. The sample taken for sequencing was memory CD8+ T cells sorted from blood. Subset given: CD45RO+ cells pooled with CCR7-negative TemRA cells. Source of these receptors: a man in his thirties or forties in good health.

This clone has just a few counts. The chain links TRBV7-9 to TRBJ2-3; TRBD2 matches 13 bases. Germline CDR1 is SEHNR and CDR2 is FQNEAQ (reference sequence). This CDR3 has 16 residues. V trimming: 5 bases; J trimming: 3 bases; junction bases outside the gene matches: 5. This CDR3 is CASSGLAGAPTDTQYF. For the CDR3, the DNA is TGTGCCAGCAGCGGACTAGCGGGAGCGCCGACAGATACGCAGTATTTT.

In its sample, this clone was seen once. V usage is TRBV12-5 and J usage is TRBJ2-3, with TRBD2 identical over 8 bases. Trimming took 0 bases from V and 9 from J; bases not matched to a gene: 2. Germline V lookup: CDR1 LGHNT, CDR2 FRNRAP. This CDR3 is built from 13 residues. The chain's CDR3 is CASGLVAGDTQYF. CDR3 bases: TGTGCTAGTGGTTTGGTAGCGGGAGACACGCAGTATTTT. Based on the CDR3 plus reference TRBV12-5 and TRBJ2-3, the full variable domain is DARVTQTPRHKVTEMGQEVTMRCQPILGHNTVFWYRQTMMQGLELLAYFRNRAPLDDSGMPKDRFSAEMPDATLATLKIQPSEPRDSAVYFCASGLVAGDTQYFGPGTRLTVL.

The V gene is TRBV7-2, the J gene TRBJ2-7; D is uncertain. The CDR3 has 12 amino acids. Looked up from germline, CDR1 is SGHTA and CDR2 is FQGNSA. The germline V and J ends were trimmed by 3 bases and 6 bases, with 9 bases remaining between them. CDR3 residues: CASSFLGGEQYF. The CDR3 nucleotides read TGTGCCAGCAGCTTCCTAGGCGGCGAGCAGTACTTC.

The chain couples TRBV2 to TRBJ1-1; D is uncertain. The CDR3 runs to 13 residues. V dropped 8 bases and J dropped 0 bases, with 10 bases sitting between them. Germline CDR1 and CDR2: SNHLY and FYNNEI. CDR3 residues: CASHIDMNTEAFF. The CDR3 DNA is TGTGCCAGCCACATCGACATGAACACTGAAGCTTTCTTT.

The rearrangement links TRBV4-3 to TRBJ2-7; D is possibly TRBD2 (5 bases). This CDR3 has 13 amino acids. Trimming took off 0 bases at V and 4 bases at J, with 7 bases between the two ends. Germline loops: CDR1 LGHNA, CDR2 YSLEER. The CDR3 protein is CASSQELEYEQYF. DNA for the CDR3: TGCGCCAGCAGCCAAGAACTAGAGTACGAGCAGTACTTC.

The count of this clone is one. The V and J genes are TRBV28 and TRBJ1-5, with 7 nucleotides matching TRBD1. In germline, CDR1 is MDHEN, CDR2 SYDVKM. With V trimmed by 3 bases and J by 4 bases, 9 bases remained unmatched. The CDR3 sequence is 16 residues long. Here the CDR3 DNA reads TGTGCCAGCAGTTTCCCCTCGGGACAGTTAAATCAGCCCCAGCATTTT. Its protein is CASSFPSGQLNQPQHF. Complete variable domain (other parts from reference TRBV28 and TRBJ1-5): DVKVTQSSRYLVKRTGEKVFLECVQDMDHENMFWYRQDPGLGLRLIYFSYDVKMKEKGDIPEGYSVSREKKERFSLILESASTNQTSMYLCASSFPSGQLNQPQHFGDGTRLSIL.

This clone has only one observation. The CDR3 DNA sequence: TGTGCCAGCAGCGTAGAGGGCGGGGGACGTGACGGAGTCATTCAGTACTTC. Protein: CASSVEGGGRDGVIQYF. The chain recombines TRBV9 with TRBJ2-4; TRBD2 agrees at 7 bases. This CDR3 comprises 17 residues. CDR1 is SGDLS and CDR2 is YYNGEE in the germline V gene. The V segment lost 0 bases and the J segment 9 bases; nucleotides outside the gene matches: 15.

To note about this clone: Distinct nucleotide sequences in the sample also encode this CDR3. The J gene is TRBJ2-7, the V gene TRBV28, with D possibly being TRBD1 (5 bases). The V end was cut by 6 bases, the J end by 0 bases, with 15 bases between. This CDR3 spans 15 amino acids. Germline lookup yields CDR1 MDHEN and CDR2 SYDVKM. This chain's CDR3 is CASSSPSGYSYEQYF. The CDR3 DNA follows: TGTGCCAGCAGCAGCCCCTCAGGGTACTCCTACGAGCAGTACTTC. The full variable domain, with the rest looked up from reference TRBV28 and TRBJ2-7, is DVKVTQSSRYLVKRTGEKVFLECVQDMDHENMFWYRQDPGLGLRLIYFSYDVKMKEKGDIPEGYSVSREKKERFSLILESASTNQTSMYLCASSSPSGYSYEQYFGPGTRLTVT.

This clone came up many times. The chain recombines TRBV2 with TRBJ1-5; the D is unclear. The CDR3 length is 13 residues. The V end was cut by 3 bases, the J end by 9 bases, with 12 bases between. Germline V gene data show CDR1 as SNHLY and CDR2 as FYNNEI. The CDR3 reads CASSDQGFAPQHF. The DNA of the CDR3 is TGTGCCAGCAGTGATCAAGGGTTTGCGCCCCAGCATTTT.

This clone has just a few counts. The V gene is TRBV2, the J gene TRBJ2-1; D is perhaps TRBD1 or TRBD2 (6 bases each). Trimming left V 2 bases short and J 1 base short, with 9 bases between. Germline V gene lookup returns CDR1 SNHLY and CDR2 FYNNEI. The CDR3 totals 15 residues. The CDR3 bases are TGTGCCAGCAGTGAAACGGGGGCATCCTACAATGAGCAGTTCTTC. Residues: CASSETGASYNEQFF.

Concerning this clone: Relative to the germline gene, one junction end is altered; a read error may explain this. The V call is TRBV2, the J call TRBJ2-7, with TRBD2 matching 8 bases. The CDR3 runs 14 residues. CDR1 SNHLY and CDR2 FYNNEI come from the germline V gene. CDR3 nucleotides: TGTGTCAGCCAGGGAGCGGGAGTTTTCAACGAGCAGTACTTC. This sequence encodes CVSQGAGVFNEQYF.

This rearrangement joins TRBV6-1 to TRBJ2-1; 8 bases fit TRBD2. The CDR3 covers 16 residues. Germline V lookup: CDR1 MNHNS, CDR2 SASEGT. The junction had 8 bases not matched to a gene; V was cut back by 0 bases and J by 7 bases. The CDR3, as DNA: TGTGCCAGCAGTGAAGCGCGCGGGAGGTCGACAAATGAGCAGTTCTTC. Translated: CASSEARGRSTNEQFF.

As DNA, the CDR3 is TGTGCCAGTAGTACGACAGGGGGCATCGGCGGGGAGCTGTTTTTT. As protein: CASSTTGGIGGELFF. The chain employs TRBV19 and TRBJ2-2, with TRBD1 matching 10 bases. The V gene's germline CDR1 is LNHDA and CDR2 SQIVND (reference sequence). This CDR3 is 15 amino acids long. Losses at the gene ends were 4 bases for V and 7 bases for J; bases not matched to a gene: 6.

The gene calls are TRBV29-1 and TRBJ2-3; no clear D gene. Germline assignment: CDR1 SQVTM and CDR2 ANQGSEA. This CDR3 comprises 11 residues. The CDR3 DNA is TGCAGTAAAATGAGCACAGATACGCAGTATTTT. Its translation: CSKMSTDTQYF.

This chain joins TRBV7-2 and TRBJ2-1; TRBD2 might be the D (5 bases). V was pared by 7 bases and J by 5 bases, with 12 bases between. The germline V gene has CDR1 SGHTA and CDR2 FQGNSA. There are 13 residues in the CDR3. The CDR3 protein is CASTMSEDNEQFF. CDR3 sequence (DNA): TGTGCCAGCACCATGTCGGAGGACAATGAGCAGTTCTTC.

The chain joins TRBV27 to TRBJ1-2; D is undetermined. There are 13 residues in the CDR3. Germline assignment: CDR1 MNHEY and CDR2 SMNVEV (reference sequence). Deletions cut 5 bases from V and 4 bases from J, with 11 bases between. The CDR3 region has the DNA TGTGCCAGCAGTGGCAACAGTTTCTATGGCTACACCTTC. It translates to CASSGNSFYGYTF.